This is a list of T cell receptor beta chains from one sample in a study of CD8 T cells in ankylosing spondylitis. TCRdb recomputed calls from the 5' RACE reads with MiXCR, one row per CDR3 protein. This sample has 700,000 to 850,000 distinct CDR3 sequences, with about an eighth found just once. The sequenced sample consisted of blood, either unsorted or a sorted T cell fraction (not recorded which). All receptors come from a male donor with ankylosing spondylitis. CDR3s include the opening cysteine and the closing phenylalanine or tryptophan. Fields, in order: CDR3 protein, J gene, CDR3 length, V gene.

CASRTADRASSEAFF,TRBJ1-1,15,TRBV12-3/TRBV12-4
CASIEARSGNTIYF,TRBJ1-3,14,TRBV28
CASSYTRISYGYTF,TRBJ1-2,14,TRBV6-5
CATGDYGYTF,TRBJ1-2,10,TRBV7-2
CSAPSPSGGETQYF,TRBJ2-5,14,TRBV29-1
CASSVEAFSPSDEQFF,TRBJ2-1,16,TRBV9
CAIKGVDSGSDTQYF,TRBJ2-3,15,TRBV10-3
CASSLLAGMNTEAFF,TRBJ1-1,15,TRBV7-2
CATSERRLRQDTQYF,TRBJ2-3,15,TRBV5-5
CASSSGAELNTEAFF,TRBJ1-1,15,TRBV4-2
CASRSQGPPKRYF,TRBJ2-3,13,TRBV28
CSALGLAGTTRYNEQFF,TRBJ2-1,17,TRBV20-1
CASSYSTTYGYTF,TRBJ1-2,13,TRBV6-5
CSARDYPQQFF,TRBJ2-1,11,TRBV20-1
CASSLKPPTETGPYEQYF,TRBJ2-7,18,TRBV11-2
CASSISGTSGTFGDTQYF,TRBJ2-3,18,TRBV21-1